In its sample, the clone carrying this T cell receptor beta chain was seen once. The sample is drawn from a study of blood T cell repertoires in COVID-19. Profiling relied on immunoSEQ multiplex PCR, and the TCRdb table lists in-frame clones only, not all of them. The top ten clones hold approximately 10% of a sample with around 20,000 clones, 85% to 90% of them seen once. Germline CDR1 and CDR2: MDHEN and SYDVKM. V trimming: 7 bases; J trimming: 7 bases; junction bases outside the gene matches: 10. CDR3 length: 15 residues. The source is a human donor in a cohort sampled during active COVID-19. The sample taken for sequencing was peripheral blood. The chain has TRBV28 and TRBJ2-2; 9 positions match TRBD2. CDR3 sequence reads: CASINAGGLDGELFF. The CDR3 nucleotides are TGTGCCAGCATTAACGCGGGAGGGCTTGACGGGGAGCTGTTTTTT.